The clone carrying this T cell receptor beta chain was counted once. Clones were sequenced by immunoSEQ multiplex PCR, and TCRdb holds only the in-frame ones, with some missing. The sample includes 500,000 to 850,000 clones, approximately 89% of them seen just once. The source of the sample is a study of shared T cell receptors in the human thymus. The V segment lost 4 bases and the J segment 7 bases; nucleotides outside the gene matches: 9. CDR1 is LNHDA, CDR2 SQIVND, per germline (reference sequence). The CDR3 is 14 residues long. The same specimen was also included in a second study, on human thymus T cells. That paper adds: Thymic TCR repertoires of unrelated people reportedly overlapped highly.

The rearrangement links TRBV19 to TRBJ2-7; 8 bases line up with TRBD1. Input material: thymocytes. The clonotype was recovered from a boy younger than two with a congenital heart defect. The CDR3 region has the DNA TGTGCCAGTAGTACGGGACAGGACCCCTTAGAGCAGTACTTC. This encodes CASSTGQDPLEQYF.